This passage covers 20 T cell receptor beta chains from one sample sequenced in a study of T cell changes during pregnancy in multiple sclerosis. The assay was immunoSEQ multiplex PCR, and TCRdb's table has in-frame clones only and misses some. The data contain more than 50,000 clones, 90% to 95% of them singletons. Sequencing was performed on peripheral blood, taken before pregnancy. The receptors shown here come from a female donor with multiple sclerosis, enrolled in a pregnancy study.

This sequence joins TRBV4-3 and TRBJ2-7, with 9 bases that match TRBD1. Germline V gene lookup returns CDR1 LGHNA and CDR2 YSLEER. The CDR3 is 18 residues long. J was trimmed by 0 bases and V by 1 base; bases with no gene match: 10. The CDR3 coding sequence is TGCGCCAGCAGCCAAGGCGGGTGGGGACAGGGAAGCTCCTACGAGCAGTACTTC. Residues: CASSQGGWGQGSSYEQYF.

V and J are TRBV25-1 and TRBJ2-1, with 8 bases lining up with TRBD2. Trimming took 5 bases from V and 7 from J; bases not matched to a gene: 13. The CDR3 is 16 residues long. Germline V gene sequence: CDR1 MGHDK, CDR2 SYGVNS. The CDR3 protein is CASSRTGTSSLNEQFF. CDR3 DNA: TGTGCCAGCAGTAGAACCGGGACTAGTTCCCTTAATGAGCAGTTCTTC.

The rearrangement joins TRBV14 to TRBJ2-2, with D tentatively TRBD2 (5 bases). V dropped 6 bases and J dropped 2 bases, with 7 bases sitting between them. CDR1 is SGHDN and CDR2 is FVKESK in the germline V gene. The CDR3 covers 13 residues. The CDR3 nucleotides read TGTGCCAGCAGAACGGGAAACACCGGGGAGCTGTTTTTT. The encoded protein is CASRTGNTGELFF.

J is TRBJ1-1 and V is TRBV15; D is uncertain. From germline, CDR1 is LNHNV and CDR2 YYDKDF (reference sequence). The length of the CDR3 is 14 residues. Deletions cut 4 bases from V and 1 base from J, with 10 bases between. The DNA of the CDR3 is TGTGCCACCAGCAACCGGTTTACGAACACTGAAGCTTTCTTT. It specifies CATSNRFTNTEAFF.

This chain connects TRBV4-2 to TRBJ1-5; D gene unclear. Germline V gene sequence: CDR1 LGHNA, CDR2 YNFKEQ. The CDR3 consists of 17 residues. The V and J ends lost 0 bases and 0 bases respectively, with 12 bases between them. In DNA, the CDR3 is TGTGCCAGCAGCCAAGAACCCCAGGCTGTTAGCAATCAGCCCCAGCATTTT. Translated: CASSQEPQAVSNQPQHF.

The V call is TRBV14, the J call TRBJ2-2; TRBD1 agrees at 7 bases. The CDR3 spans 16 residues. With V trimmed by 1 base and J by 3 bases, 5 bases remained unmatched. Germline lookup yields CDR1 SGHDN and CDR2 FVKESK. CDR3 in amino acids: CASSQGKGAHTGELFF. As DNA, the CDR3 is TGTGCCAGCAGCCAAGGGAAGGGGGCGCACACCGGGGAGCTGTTTTTT.

Written as DNA, the CDR3 is TGCGCCAGCAGCTCAGGACTAGCCTACGAGCAGTACTTC. Protein product: CASSSGLAYEQYF. The V and J genes are TRBV5-1 and TRBJ2-7; TRBD2 agrees at 7 bases. The germline CDR1 and CDR2 sequences are SGHRS and YFSETQ. This CDR3 is built from 13 residues. With 3 bases clipped from V and 2 bases from J, the junction kept 2 bases outside the gene matches.

This sequence joins TRBV7-8 and TRBJ1-5; D is uncertain. The CDR3 contains 12 residues. Germline loops: CDR1 SGHVS, CDR2 FQNEAQ. V was cut by 5 bases and J by 7 bases, with 9 bases left in between. The DNA of the CDR3 is TGTGCCAGCAGCCCTGGTAGCCAGCCCCAGCATTTT. Translated: CASSPGSQPQHF.

The chain couples TRBV7-9 to TRBJ1-2; no clear D. Per germline, CDR1 SEHNR and CDR2 FQNEAQ (reference sequence). V lost 4 bases, J lost 4 bases, and 10 bases lay in between. This CDR3 region has 13 residues. This chain's CDR3 is CASSSDTFYGYTF. CDR3 bases: TGTGCCAGCAGCTCAGACACGTTCTATGGCTACACCTTC. Looking up the rest from reference TRBV7-9 and TRBJ1-2 gives the full variable domain: DTGVSQNPRHKITKRGQNVTFRCDPISEHNRLYWYRQTLGQGPEFLTYFQNEAQLEKSRLLSDRFSAERPKGSFSTLEIQRTEQGDSAMYLCASSSDTFYGYTFGSGTRLTVV.

Turning to this clone: One end of the junction does not line up with germline, which may come from a read error. The chain carries TRBV7-7 and TRBJ1-5; a weak D match, TRBD1 (6 bases). Per the germline V gene, CDR1 is SSHAT and CDR2 is FNYEAQ (reference sequence). The CDR3 totals 13 residues. The CDR3 bases are TGTGCTAGCAGCGGGGGCGCAGGGCAGCCCCAGCATTTT. Translating gives CASSGGAGQPQHF.

The chain uses TRBV11-2 and TRBJ2-1, with TRBD1 identical over 12 bases. Germline CDR1 SGHAT, CDR2 FQNNGV. The V segment lost 6 bases and the J segment 9 bases; nucleotides outside the gene matches: 12. This CDR3 region has 16 residues. The CDR3 coding sequence is TGTGCCAGCAGGATATACCCCGGGACAGGGGGCAGTGAGCAGTTCTTC. It translates to CASRIYPGTGGSEQFF.

As DNA, the CDR3 is TGTGCCAGCAGCGGCCAGGAGGGGCCGAACACTGAAGCTTTCTTT. It codes for CASSGQEGPNTEAFF. The chain employs TRBV21-1 and TRBJ1-1. TRBV21-1 is deemed a pseudogene. This CDR3 comprises 15 residues.

This rearrangement joins TRBV18 to TRBJ1-5; TRBD1 agrees at 9 bases. The ends lost 1 base at V and 5 bases at J; junction bases unmatched: 6. The CDR3 extends over 16 amino acids. CDR1 KGHSH and CDR2 LQKENI come from the germline V gene. CDR3 nucleotide sequence: TGTGCCAGCTCACCACTGGGACAGGGCGTCCATCAGCCCCAGCATTTT. Translating gives CASSPLGQGVHQPQHF.

The chain links TRBV21-1 to TRBJ2-1; TRBD2 is taken as the D call from the table, unchecked against the DNA. TRBV21-1 is deemed a pseudogene. The CDR3 is 11 amino acids. For the CDR3, the DNA is TGTGCCCCCGAAGACGGGGATGAGCAGTTCTTC. Protein sequence: CAPEDGDEQFF.

The sample holds a few counts of this clone. The CDR3 coding sequence is TGTGCCAGCAGCCCCGGCCAGGAAGGCTACAATGAGCAGTTCTTC. It specifies CASSPGQEGYNEQFF. The V and J genes are TRBV6-4 and TRBJ2-1; D is ambiguous. From germline, CDR1 is MRHNA and CDR2 SNTAGT. The CDR3 has 15 amino acids. The V gene lost 6 bases and the J gene lost 3 bases, with 15 bases spanning the gap.

The chain combines TRBV19 with TRBJ2-2; D possibly corresponds to TRBD1 (6 bases). Germline V gene data show CDR1 as LNHDA and CDR2 as SQIVND (reference sequence). The CDR3 has 14 amino acids. The germline V and J ends were trimmed by 8 bases and 4 bases, with 14 bases remaining between them. For the CDR3, the DNA is TGTGCCAGTGCGTGGACAGCGCTCACCGGGGAGCTGTTTTTT. Translation: CASAWTALTGELFF.

The chain has TRBV7-2 and TRBJ1-6, with D possibly TRBD1 on 6 matching bases. V lost 3 bases and J 8 bases, leaving 11 bases between the germline ends. This CDR3 has 14 residues. CDR1 is SGHTA, CDR2 FQGNSA, per germline. CDR3: CASSFGTRDSPLHF. The CDR3 coding sequence is TGTGCCAGCAGCTTTGGGACAAGAGATTCACCCCTCCACTTT. The full variable domain, completed using reference TRBV7-2 and TRBJ1-6, is GAGVSQSPSNKVTEKGKDVELRCDPISGHTALYWYRQSLGQGLEFLIYFQGNSAPDKSGLPSDRFSAERTGGSVSTLTIQRTQQEDSAVYLCASSFGTRDSPLHFGNGTRLTVT.

This clone appeared a single time. The V and J genes are TRBV6-5 and TRBJ2-1, with 7 bases matching TRBD2. After removal of 2 bases from V and 4 bases from J, the junction contained 5 bases not matched to a gene. Germline CDR1 is MNHEY and CDR2 is SVGAGI. The CDR3 is made up of 15 amino acids. This CDR3 reads CASSYTGGSYNEQFF. CDR3 bases: TGTGCCAGCAGTTACACCGGGGGGTCTTACAATGAGCAGTTCTTC.

The gene calls are TRBV9 and TRBJ2-7; a possible D gene is TRBD2 (5 bases). The CDR3 runs to 15 residues. Per the germline V gene, CDR1 is SGDLS and CDR2 is YYNGEE. Trimming pared 0 bases from V and 3 bases from J, leaving 13 bases between. The CDR3, as DNA: TGTGCCAGCAGCGTAGACGCGTTAGGAGGCTACGAGCAGTACTTC. Its translation: CASSVDALGGYEQYF.

The chain employs TRBV7-2 and TRBJ2-7; 7 bases are shared with TRBD1. Germline V gene sequence: CDR1 SGHTA, CDR2 FQGNSA. Trimming removed 3 bases from V and 2 bases from J; junction bases left unmatched: 4. The CDR3 runs 14 residues. Written as DNA, the CDR3 is TGTGCCAGCAGCTTGCCGACAGGGACCTACGAGCAGTACTTC. Amino acids: CASSLPTGTYEQYF.